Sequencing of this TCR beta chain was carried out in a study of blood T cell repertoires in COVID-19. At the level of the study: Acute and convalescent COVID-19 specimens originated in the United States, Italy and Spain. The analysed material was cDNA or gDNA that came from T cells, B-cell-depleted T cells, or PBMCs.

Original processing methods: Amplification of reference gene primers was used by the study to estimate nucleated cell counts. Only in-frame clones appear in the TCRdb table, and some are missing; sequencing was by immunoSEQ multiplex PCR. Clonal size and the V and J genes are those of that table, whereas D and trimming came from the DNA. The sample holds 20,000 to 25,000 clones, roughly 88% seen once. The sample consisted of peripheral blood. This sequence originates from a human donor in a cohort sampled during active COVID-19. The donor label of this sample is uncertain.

The CDR3 spells CASSSTTGGRGEQYF. CDR3 nucleotides: TGTGCCAGCAGCTCCACGACAGGGGGCAGAGGTGAGCAGTACTTC. The V call is TRBV5-4, the J call TRBJ2-7; 10 nucleotides agree with TRBD1. The germline gives CDR1 SGHNT, CDR2 YYREEE (reference sequence). V was clipped by 3 bases and J by 7 bases; unmatched bases: 10. The CDR3 totals 15 residues.